The 23 T cell receptor beta chains listed next were all sequenced from one sample in a study of OX40 agonist ivuxolimab in advanced cancers. The assay was immunoSEQ multiplex PCR, and TCRdb's table has in-frame clones only and misses some. The sample consists of about 18,000 clones, about 71% of them appearing once. The sample consisted of CD4+ or CD8+ T cells sorted from blood, taken in a trial of the OX40 agonist ivuxolimab. These receptors were taken from an adult with an advanced solid tumor such as melanoma, head and neck, liver or kidney cancer.

The chain joins TRBV7-9 to TRBJ2-2; D perhaps matches TRBD2 (5 bases). Trimming removed 3 bases at V and 2 bases at J, with 13 bases between. Germline V lookup: CDR1 SEHNR, CDR2 FQNEAQ (reference sequence). This CDR3 is 16 amino acids long. The CDR3 nucleotides read TGTGCCAGCAGCTTGCCGGACTGGCCCAACACCGGGGAGCTGTTTTTT. Translated: CASSLPDWPNTGELFF.

The CDR3 DNA reads TGCGCCAGCAGCCGTAGCGGGAGGAACTACAATGAGCAGTTCTTC. It codes for CASSRSGRNYNEQFF. The chain links TRBV4-3 to TRBJ2-1, with 10 bases lining up with TRBD2. V trimming: 4 bases; J trimming: 3 bases; junction bases outside the gene matches: 3. The CDR3 length is 15 residues. CDR1 is LGHNA, CDR2 YSLEER, per germline.

This clone has more than one count but fewer than ten. The V and J genes are TRBV5-8 and TRBJ2-7; no definite D call. Germline-derived CDR1 and CDR2 are SGHTS and YDEGEE. V was pared by 3 bases and J by 2 bases, with 12 bases between. The CDR3 length is 14 residues. The CDR3 loop is CASSYTVNPYEQYF. The CDR3 nucleotides read TGTGCCAGCAGCTATACAGTTAATCCCTACGAGCAGTACTTC.

The rearrangement uses TRBV28 and TRBJ2-1, with 11 bases matching TRBD2. J gave up 0 bases and V 6 bases, and 13 bases lay outside the gene matches. CDR1 is MDHEN and CDR2 is SYDVKM in the germline V gene. The CDR3 contains 19 residues. The CDR3 DNA follows: TGTGCCAGCAGCTACCCAATAGCGGGAGGGCCGAGCTCCTACAATGAGCAGTTCTTC. It codes for CASSYPIAGGPSSYNEQFF.

This clone was detected a few times. The chain recombines TRBV19 with TRBJ2-1; TRBD2 might be the D (6 bases). There are 13 residues in the CDR3. V was trimmed by 9 bases and J by 1 base, leaving 10 bases between them. Germline lookup yields CDR1 LNHDA and CDR2 SQIVND (reference sequence). Here the CDR3 DNA reads TGTGCCAGCCCGCGGGGTTCCTACAATGAGCAGTTCTTC. Protein: CASPRGSYNEQFF.

The V call is TRBV11-2, the J call TRBJ2-5; 8 nucleotides match TRBD1. The J call may not be correct, given that the DNA end is closer to TRBJ2-7. Germline assignment: CDR1 SGHAT and CDR2 FQNNGV. This CDR3 has 14 amino acids. CDR3 sequence: CASSIGQGSYEQYF. Here the CDR3 DNA reads TGTGCCAGCAGCATCGGACAGGGTTCCTACGAGCAGTACTTC.

The rearrangement links TRBV29-1 to TRBJ2-1; D remains unclear. The V end lost 0 bases, the J end lost 7 bases, and 10 bases lay between the germline ends. This CDR3 contains 13 residues. Looked up from germline, CDR1 is SQVTM and CDR2 is ANQGSEA. CDR3 residues: CSVEDLLLNEQFF. CDR3 sequence (DNA): TGCAGCGTTGAAGATCTTCTACTGAATGAGCAGTTCTTC.

As DNA, the CDR3 is TGTGCCAGCAGCCAAGATGCTAGCGGGAGGGCAAGTGGTGAGCAGTTCTTC. Protein product: CASSQDASGRASGEQFF. The rearrangement joins TRBV4-2 to TRBJ2-1; 12 bases are shared with TRBD2. Germline V gene data show CDR1 as LGHNA and CDR2 as YNFKEQ. There are 17 residues in the CDR3. Unmatched junction bases numbered 9, after V lost 0 bases and J lost 9 bases.

V gene TRBV19 combines with J gene TRBJ1-1; D perhaps matches TRBD1 (6 bases). The CDR3 totals 13 residues. V lost 4 bases to trimming and J lost 4 bases, with 10 bases between them. Germline CDR1 and CDR2: LNHDA and SQIVND (reference sequence). The CDR3 protein is CASSKGGGTEAFF. CDR3 coding DNA: TGTGCCAGTAGTAAGGGGGGCGGCACTGAAGCTTTCTTT.

The V gene is TRBV4-1, the J gene TRBJ2-7; 7 bases fit TRBD2. The CDR3 is 16 amino acids. The germline V gene encodes CDR1 MGHRA and CDR2 YSYEKL. Unmatched junction bases numbered 12, after V lost 5 bases and J lost 2 bases. Here the CDR3 DNA reads TGCGCCAGCAGCATCCCGACTAGCTTGTCTACCTACGAGCAGTACTTC. It encodes CASSIPTSLSTYEQYF.

This clone was recorded once. V usage is TRBV9 and J usage is TRBJ2-1, with 12 bases that match TRBD2. The V and J ends lost 3 bases and 6 bases, in that order; junction bases with no gene match: 7. The CDR3 contains 16 residues. CDR1 and CDR2 from the germline V gene are SGDLS and YYNGEE. This CDR3 is CASSAQTSGGVNEQFF. The CDR3 DNA reads TGTGCCAGCAGCGCCCAGACTAGCGGGGGAGTCAATGAGCAGTTCTTC.

This clone was recorded only once. V and J are TRBV27 and TRBJ2-7; 11 nucleotides match TRBD2. Germline values: CDR1 MNHEY, CDR2 SMNVEV (reference sequence). V lost 5 bases and J lost 5; bases outside the gene matches: 8. The CDR3 covers 15 residues. The CDR3 is CASSPPTSGTHEQYF. The CDR3 DNA sequence: TGTGCCAGCAGTCCGCCGACTAGCGGGACCCACGAGCAGTACTTC.

This chain links TRBV10-3 with TRBJ2-3; 8 nucleotides match TRBD2. Germline V CDR1 and CDR2: ENHRY, SYGVKD. This CDR3 region has 14 residues. The junction had 5 bases not matched to a gene; V was cut back by 4 bases and J by 5 bases. The CDR3 loop is CAISGSSGIDTQYF. The DNA of the CDR3 is TGTGCCATCAGTGGGAGTAGCGGGATAGATACGCAGTATTTT.

This chain connects TRBV7-2 to TRBJ2-7, with TRBD1 identical over 7 bases. This CDR3 is built from 15 residues. Trimming took 3 bases from V and 1 from J; bases not matched to a gene: 6. Per germline, CDR1 SGHTA and CDR2 FQGNSA. The CDR3 loop reads CASSFHRGESYEQYF. CDR3 in DNA: TGTGCCAGCAGCTTTCACAGGGGAGAGTCCTACGAGCAGTACTTC.

As to this clone: At one end, the junction sequence differs from germline, possibly due to a read error. The J gene is TRBJ2-1, the V gene TRBV7-7; D gene uncertain. The CDR3 is 15 residues long. Germline-derived CDR1 and CDR2 are SSHAT and FNYEAQ (reference sequence). The CDR3: CASSSGRAADNEQFF. CDR3 in DNA: TGTGCTAGCAGCTCCGGCCGCGCCGCCGACAATGAGCAGTTCTTC.

In this sample, this clone turned up once. The chain joins TRBV2 to TRBJ2-2; perhaps TRBD1 as D (5 bases). CDR1 is SNHLY and CDR2 is FYNNEI in the germline V gene. This CDR3 is built from 14 residues. Deletions cut 4 bases from V and 6 bases from J, with 12 bases between. DNA of the CDR3: TGTGCCAGCAGTGGGGGCCTTCAGCCCGGGGAGCTGTTTTTT. Its translation is CASSGGLQPGELFF.

This chain uses TRBV5-1 with TRBJ2-1; D is ambiguous. Germline V lookup: CDR1 SGHRS, CDR2 YFSETQ. Trimming left V 0 bases short and J 10 bases short, with 5 bases between. The CDR3 has 11 residues. The CDR3 nucleotides read TGCGCCAGCAGCTTGGCGCTGGAGCAGTTCTTC. Its protein product is CASSLALEQFF.

J is TRBJ2-7 and V is TRBV7-2; 8 nucleotides line up with TRBD1. V was clipped by 1 base and J by 4 bases; unmatched bases: 15. CDR1 and CDR2 from the germline V gene are SGHTA and FQGNSA. The CDR3 is 18 residues long. For the CDR3, the DNA is TGTGCCAGCAGCTTAGAAACAGGGGGAAGGGGTTCTGGGTACGAGCAGTACTTC. This sequence encodes CASSLETGGRGSGYEQYF.

The V and J genes are TRBV28 and TRBJ1-5; no definite D call. The CDR3 totals 14 residues. Between the trimmed V and J ends, which lost 5 bases and 0 bases, there was a span of 8 bases. Germline loops: CDR1 MDHEN, CDR2 SYDVKM. The DNA of the CDR3 is TGTGCCAGCAGTGGAAGCTATAGCAATCAGCCCCAGCATTTT. Its translation: CASSGSYSNQPQHF.

As DNA, the CDR3 is TGTGCCAGCTCACCTCAGGGGCGAGGGGAGACCCAGTACTTC. It translates to CASSPQGRGETQYF. This sequence joins TRBV18 and TRBJ2-5; tentative D call: TRBD1 (6 bases). CDR1 and CDR2 (germline): KGHSH, LQKENI. The CDR3 runs to 14 residues. V gave up 3 bases and J gave up 5 bases, with 13 bases separating them.

J is TRBJ2-1 and V is TRBV11-3; 7 bases are a match to TRBD2. The junction had 0 bases not matched to a gene; V was cut back by 1 base and J by 6 bases. There are 13 residues in the CDR3. Germline CDR1 reads SGHNT; CDR2 reads YENEEA. CDR3 sequence: CASSLAGGNEQFF. DNA for the CDR3: TGTGCCAGCAGCTTAGCGGGAGGCAATGAGCAGTTCTTC.

Notes on this clone: The junction departs from germline at one end; a sequencing error may be responsible. At the DNA level, this CDR3 is encoded by other sequences in the same sample as well. The rearrangement links TRBV19 to TRBJ1-1; 9 bases fit TRBD1. The CDR3 length is 14 residues. The germline V gene has CDR1 LNHDA and CDR2 SQIVND (reference sequence). The CDR3 sequence is CASSIGQGKAEAFF. CDR3 nucleotides: TGCGCCAGTAGTATAGGACAGGGGAAGGCTGAAGCTTTCTTT.

This clone counts as medium-sized. This chain uses TRBV10-1 with TRBJ1-1; D not certain. The CDR3 spans 10 residues. Germline V CDR1 and CDR2: WNHNN, SYGVQD (reference sequence). Trimming cost V 8 bases and J 3 bases, with 4 bases left between them. The CDR3 DNA is TGCGCCAGCTTGTACACTGAAGCTTTCTTT. Translation: CASLYTEAFF.